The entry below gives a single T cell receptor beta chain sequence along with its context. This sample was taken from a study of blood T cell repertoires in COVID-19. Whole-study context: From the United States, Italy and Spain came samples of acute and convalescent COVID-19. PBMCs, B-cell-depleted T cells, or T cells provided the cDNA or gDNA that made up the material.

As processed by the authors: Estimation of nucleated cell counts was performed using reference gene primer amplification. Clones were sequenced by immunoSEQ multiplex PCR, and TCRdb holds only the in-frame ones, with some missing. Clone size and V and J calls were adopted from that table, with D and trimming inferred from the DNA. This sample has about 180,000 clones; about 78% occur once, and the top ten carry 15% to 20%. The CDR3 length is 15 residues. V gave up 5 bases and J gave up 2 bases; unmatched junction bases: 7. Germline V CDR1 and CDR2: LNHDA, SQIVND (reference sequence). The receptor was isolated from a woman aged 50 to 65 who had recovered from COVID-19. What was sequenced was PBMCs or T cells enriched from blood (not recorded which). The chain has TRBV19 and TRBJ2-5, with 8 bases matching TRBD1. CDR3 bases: TGTGCCAGTAGTCAGGACAGGGCGGGTCAAGAGACCCAGTACTTC. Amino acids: CASSQDRAGQETQYF. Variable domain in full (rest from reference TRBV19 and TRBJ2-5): DGGITQSPKYLFRKEGQNVTLSCEQNLNHDAMYWYRQDPGQGLRLIYYSQIVNDFQKGDIAEGYSVSREKKESFPLTVTSAQKNPTAFYLCASSQDRAGQETQYFGPGTRLLVL.